These 25 T cell receptor beta chains were sequenced from one sample in a study of T cell repertoires in ileal Crohn's disease. Time point described: inflamed ileum from the surgical specimen. Profiling relied on immunoSEQ multiplex PCR, and the TCRdb table lists in-frame clones only, not all of them. The sample consists of 5,400 or so clones, roughly 80% of them appearing once. Material for sequencing was ileal tissue. These receptors all come from an adult with Crohn's disease.

This chain connects TRBV7-9 to TRBJ1-6; D is undetermined. Germline V lookup: CDR1 SEHNR, CDR2 FQNEAQ (reference sequence). Trimming took off 5 bases at V and 14 bases at J, with 16 bases between the two ends. CDR3 size: 13 residues. CDR3 amino acids: CASSPRTQRALHF. CDR3 nucleotides: TGTGCCAGCAGCCCCCGGACCCAGAGGGCCCTCCACTTT.

This clone showed up just once. V gene TRBV29-1 combines with J gene TRBJ2-3; possible D gene TRBD1, 5 bases. Germline CDR1 SQVTM, CDR2 ANQGSEA. The CDR3 runs to 14 residues. The germline V and J ends were trimmed by 4 bases and 0 bases, with 11 bases remaining between them. The CDR3 sequence is CSVGGKTSTDTQYF. DNA of the CDR3: TGCAGCGTTGGGGGCAAAACTAGCACAGATACGCAGTATTTT.

The genes are TRBV5-4 and TRBJ2-2; D is unclear. Trimming stripped 3 bases from V and 5 bases from J, with 8 bases between. This CDR3 contains 13 residues. The V gene's germline CDR1 is SGHNT and CDR2 YYREEE (reference sequence). The CDR3 protein is CASSSLMTGELFF. The CDR3 DNA sequence: TGTGCCAGCAGCTCCCTGATGACCGGGGAGCTGTTTTTT.

This clone occurred once. The V and J genes are TRBV30 and TRBJ2-7, with 8 bases lining up with TRBD1. V dropped 6 bases and J dropped 3; count of bases not matched to a gene: 16. The CDR3 covers 16 residues. The V gene's germline CDR1 is GTSNPN and CDR2 SVGIG (reference sequence). The CDR3 DNA sequence: TGTGCCTGCAAAGGACTGGGACAGGCGTGGAACTACGAGCAGTACTTC. This translates into CACKGLGQAWNYEQYF. Full variable domain (rest looked up from reference TRBV30 and TRBJ2-7): SQTIHQWPATLVQPVGSPLSLECTVEGTSNPNLYWYRQAAGRGLQLLFYSVGIGQISSEVPQNLSASRPQDRQFILSSKKLLLSDSGFYLCACKGLGQAWNYEQYFGPGTRLTVT.

This clone is large. The chain carries TRBV4-2 and TRBJ2-7; D unclear. CDR3 length: 13 amino acids. Germline V gene sequence: CDR1 LGHNA, CDR2 YNFKEQ. Trimming took 1 base from V and 2 from J, leaving 6 bases between them. CDR3 DNA sequence: TGTGCCAGCAGCCAAGGGGAAGCCTACGAGCAGTACTTC. It translates to CASSQGEAYEQYF.

The rearrangement links TRBV15 to TRBJ2-7, with 11 bases aligning to TRBD2. This CDR3 is built from 15 residues. Trimming took 1 base from V and 2 from J; bases not matched to a gene: 1. Germline CDR1 and CDR2: LNHNV and YYDKDF (reference sequence). CDR3 bases: TGTGCCACCAGCAGAGGACTAGCGGGGACCTACGAGCAGTACTTC. Encoded protein: CATSRGLAGTYEQYF.

The chain couples TRBV18 to TRBJ1-1, with TRBD1 matching 7 bases. In germline, CDR1 is KGHSH, CDR2 LQKENI. The CDR3 contains 14 residues. Trimming removed 4 bases from V and 6 bases from J; junction bases left unmatched: 8. Written as DNA, the CDR3 is TGTGCCAGCTCACGAGCAGGGGGAATGGCTGAAGCTTTCTTT. This translates into CASSRAGGMAEAFF.

The chain is built from TRBV7-8 and TRBJ1-5; no reliable D call. The CDR3 contains 13 residues. Germline CDR1 reads SGHVS; CDR2 reads FQNEAQ. Trimming took off 2 bases at V and 6 bases at J, with 8 bases between the two ends. As DNA, the CDR3 is TGTGCCAGCAGCTTATCGTTCGGTCAGCCCCAGCATTTT. It is translated as CASSLSFGQPQHF. The full variable domain, rest sourced from reference TRBV7-8 and TRBJ1-5, is GAGVSQSPRYKVAKRGQDVALRCDPISGHVSLFWYQQALGQGPEFLTYFQNEAQLDKSGLPSDRFFAERPEGSVSTLKIQRTQQEDSAVYLCASSLSFGQPQHFGDGTRLSIL.

Worth noting for this clone: Different DNA sequences within this sample yield the same CDR3. This rearrangement joins TRBV5-6 to TRBJ1-1; D uncertain. V was cut by 0 bases and J by 0 bases, with 3 bases left in between. CDR3 length equals 13 residues. Germline values: CDR1 SGHDT, CDR2 YYEEEE. This chain's CDR3 is CASSLVLNTEAFF. The DNA for the CDR3 is TGTGCCAGCAGCTTGGTACTGAACACTGAAGCTTTCTTT.

The chain carries TRBV5-4 and TRBJ2-3, with D tentatively TRBD2 (7 bases). V was trimmed by 5 bases and J by 4 bases, leaving 20 bases between them. In germline, CDR1 is SGHNT, CDR2 YYREEE (reference sequence). This CDR3 region has 16 residues. In DNA, the CDR3 is TGTGCCAGCAGACGAGGCGGGGGCGGGGGAGCAGATACGCAGTATTTT. It encodes CASRRGGGGGADTQYF. Together with reference TRBV5-4 and TRBJ2-3, the CDR3 gives the full variable domain: ETGVTQSPTHLIKTRGQQVTLRCSSQSGHNTVSWYQQALGQGPQFIFQYYREEENGRGNFPPRFSGLQFPNYSSELNVNALELDDSALYLCASRRGGGGGADTQYFGPGTRLTVL.

The genes are TRBV4-1 and TRBJ2-7; 9 nucleotides line up with TRBD1. From germline, CDR1 is MGHRA and CDR2 YSYEKL. The V segment lost 2 bases and the J segment 2 bases; nucleotides outside the gene matches: 1. The length of the CDR3 is 14 residues. The CDR3: CASSQWTGAYEQYF. CDR3 bases: TGCGCCAGCAGCCAATGGACAGGGGCCTACGAGCAGTACTTC.

The J gene is TRBJ2-3, the V gene TRBV28, with TRBD1 as a possible D gene (5 bases). The ends were cut back, 0 bases at V and 1 base at J, with 8 bases in the middle. The CDR3 is 15 amino acids. The germline V gene has CDR1 MDHEN and CDR2 SYDVKM. DNA of the CDR3: TGTGCCAGCAGTTTATGGGGCAGGGGCACAGATACGCAGTATTTT. Its translation is CASSLWGRGTDTQYF.

The rearrangement uses TRBV5-5 and TRBJ2-1; TRBD2 matches 13 bases. CDR3 length: 15 amino acids. Per the germline V gene, CDR1 is SGHKS and CDR2 is YYEKEE (reference sequence). The junction had 5 bases not matched to a gene; V was cut back by 4 bases and J by 7 bases. This CDR3 is CASSARTSGSNEQFF. DNA for the CDR3: TGTGCCAGCAGCGCGCGGACTAGCGGGAGTAATGAGCAGTTCTTC.

The chain couples TRBV29-1 to TRBJ2-1; 7 positions match TRBD1. The CDR3 extends over 14 amino acids. V gave up 6 bases and J gave up 0 bases; unmatched junction bases: 5. Per the germline V gene, CDR1 is SQVTM and CDR2 is ANQGSEA. The DNA of the CDR3 is TGCAGCGTCCTACAGGGGAGCTCCTACAATGAGCAGTTCTTC. It translates to CSVLQGSSYNEQFF.

The chain carries TRBV7-3 and TRBJ2-3, with D tentatively TRBD2 (7 bases). This CDR3 spans 15 amino acids. In germline, CDR1 is SGHTA, CDR2 FQGTGA. V was trimmed by 5 bases and J by 1 base, leaving 13 bases between them. CDR3 DNA sequence: TGTGCCAGCAGCCCCCGGGGGGCGGGCACAGATACGCAGTATTTT. It is translated as CASSPRGAGTDTQYF.

The J gene is TRBJ2-7, the V gene TRBV9; D possibly corresponds to TRBD1 (6 bases). Deletions cut 4 bases from V and 5 bases from J, with 16 bases between. The germline gives CDR1 SGDLS, CDR2 YYNGEE. The CDR3 runs 14 residues. CDR3 amino acids: CASSPTLQGNEQYF. The CDR3 nucleotides read TGTGCCAGCAGCCCCACGCTACAGGGTAACGAGCAGTACTTC.

The chain is built from TRBV11-3 and TRBJ2-6; 7 positions match TRBD1. The germline gives CDR1 SGHNT, CDR2 YENEEA. The junction had 8 bases not matched to a gene; V was cut back by 3 bases and J by 0 bases. There are 18 residues in the CDR3. CDR3 loop: CASSLYRGSGSGANVLTF. The DNA of the CDR3 is TGTGCCAGCAGCTTGTACAGGGGTTCGGGCTCTGGGGCCAACGTCCTGACTTTC.

This chain uses TRBV29-1 with TRBJ2-7, with D unclear. Trimming shortened V by 2 bases and J by 0 bases, and 14 bases separated the two germline ends. The CDR3 contains 15 residues. CDR1 and CDR2 (germline): SQVTM, ANQGSEA. DNA of the CDR3: TGCAGCGTTGAAAGGGTCCAGGTCCGCTCCTACGAGCAGTACTTC. Translating it yields CSVERVQVRSYEQYF.

V is TRBV5-6 and J is TRBJ1-5; D remains unclear. The germline V gene encodes CDR1 SGHDT and CDR2 YYEEEE. The CDR3 length is 12 residues. V gave up 4 bases and J gave up 3 bases, with 5 bases separating them. The CDR3 reads CASSRANQPQHF. In DNA, the CDR3 is TGTGCCAGCAGCCGAGCCAATCAGCCCCAGCATTTT. Variable domain in full (rest from reference TRBV5-6 and TRBJ1-5): DAGVTQSPTHLIKTRGQQVTLRCSPKSGHDTVSWYQQALGQGPQFIFQYYEEEERQRGNFPDRFSGHQFPNYSSELNVNALLLGDSALYLCASSRANQPQHFGDGTRLSIL.

The V call is TRBV19, the J call TRBJ2-3, with a tentative D call TRBD2 (5 bases). V gave up 0 bases and J gave up 1 base, with 14 bases separating them. Germline CDR1 LNHDA, CDR2 SQIVND (reference sequence). The CDR3 has 17 residues. CDR3 sequence (DNA): TGTGCCAGTAGTATAGATAAGGCGAGACTACGCACAGATACGCAGTATTTT. It encodes CASSIDKARLRTDTQYF. Full variable domain (outside the CDR3, taken from reference TRBV19 and TRBJ2-3): DGGITQSPKYLFRKEGQNVTLSCEQNLNHDAMYWYRQDPGQGLRLIYYSQIVNDFQKGDIAEGYSVSREKKESFPLTVTSAQKNPTAFYLCASSIDKARLRTDTQYFGPGTRLTVL.

V and J are TRBV11-2 and TRBJ2-1, with TRBD2 matching over 10 bases. The CDR3 loop spans 15 amino acids. J was trimmed by 0 bases and V by 4 bases; bases with no gene match: 0. CDR1 is SGHAT and CDR2 is FQNNGV in the germline V gene. The CDR3 DNA reads as TGTGCCAGCAGCTCTAGCGGGAGCTCCTACAATGAGCAGTTCTTC. This codes for CASSSSGSSYNEQFF.

This chain connects TRBV19 to TRBJ2-1; D might be TRBD1 (6 bases). Germline CDR1 is LNHDA and CDR2 is SQIVND (reference sequence). CDR3 length equals 13 residues. The ends were cut back, 6 bases at V and 4 bases at J, with 10 bases in the middle. The CDR3 nucleotides are TGTGCCAGTAGGCAGGACAGTTACAATGAGCAGTTCTTC. Amino acids: CASRQDSYNEQFF.

The chain couples TRBV2 to TRBJ1-2; no firm D call. There are 14 residues in the CDR3. V was clipped by 7 bases and J by 2 bases, with 14 bases between them. Per germline, CDR1 SNHLY and CDR2 FYNNEI. CDR3 DNA sequence: TGTGCCAGCACCTATGCCCCCGAAAACTATGGCTACACCTTC. Translation: CASTYAPENYGYTF.

The chain combines TRBV19 with TRBJ1-2, with 7 bases aligning to TRBD1. This CDR3 has 16 residues. The J segment lost 4 bases and the V segment lost 0 bases, leaving 8 bases of the junction unmatched. Germline CDR1 LNHDA, CDR2 SQIVND (reference sequence). The CDR3 is CASSIDSYPGGYGYTF. Written as DNA, the CDR3 is TGTGCCAGTAGTATAGATTCTTATCCAGGGGGCTATGGCTACACCTTC. Full variable domain (remainder filled in from reference TRBV19 and TRBJ1-2): DGGITQSPKYLFRKEGQNVTLSCEQNLNHDAMYWYRQDPGQGLRLIYYSQIVNDFQKGDIAEGYSVSREKKESFPLTVTSAQKNPTAFYLCASSIDSYPGGYGYTFGSGTRLTVV.

The CDR3 region has the DNA TGTGCCAGCAGCGTAGGACTAGCGGGGACGCGGGATACGCAGTATTTT. Translation: CASSVGLAGTRDTQYF. The chain is built from TRBV9 and TRBJ2-3; 11 positions agree with TRBD2. Germline V gene sequence: CDR1 SGDLS, CDR2 YYNGEE. This CDR3 has 16 residues. The junction had 6 bases not matched to a gene; V was cut back by 0 bases and J by 6 bases.